A single sample gave rise to the 27 T cell receptor beta chains below, sequenced in a study of T cells after yellow fever vaccination. TCRdb passed the 5' RACE reads through MiXCR, listing each CDR3 protein once. This sample carries about 330,000 distinct CDR3 sequences, 6.8% of them seen once, and the ten largest clones take 15% to 20%. The sequencing here drew on PBMCs, taken about 41 days after the first yellow fever vaccination. The receptor source for this set is a man younger than 35 who received the YFV17D yellow fever vaccine.

This clonotype was detected only a few times. The chain couples TRBV12-3 or TRBV12-4 to TRBJ2-1, with D unclear. The V and J ends lost 6 bases and 5 bases respectively, with 8 bases between them. The CDR3 is 12 residues long. The DNA for the CDR3 is TGTGCCAGCAGCCGTAGTGACAATGAGCAGTTCTTC. It is translated as CASSRSDNEQFF.

Ten or more counts support this clonotype. V usage is TRBV19 and J usage is TRBJ1-5, with D hard to call. V was pared by 7 bases and J by 0 bases, with 16 bases between. The length of the CDR3 is 16 residues. CDR1 LNHDA and CDR2 SQIVND come from the germline V gene (reference sequence). CDR3 sequence: CASTLATRVSNQPQHF. Written as DNA, the CDR3 is TGTGCCAGTACCCTCGCAACGAGGGTTAGCAATCAGCCCCAGCATTTT.

This sequence joins TRBV27 and TRBJ2-3; no clear D. The CDR3 spans 12 residues. Trimming took 8 bases from V and 2 from J, leaving 8 bases between them. The germline V gene encodes CDR1 MNHEY and CDR2 SMNVEV (reference sequence). The CDR3, as DNA: TGTGCCAGCGGATTACTCACAGATACGCAGTATTTT. As protein: CASGLLTDTQYF.

A few counts support this clonotype. The rearrangement links TRBV20-1 to TRBJ2-7; D might be TRBD1 (5 bases). Germline CDR1 DFQATT, CDR2 SNEGSKA (reference sequence). CDR3 length: 12 residues. V was trimmed by 6 bases and J by 6 bases, leaving 15 bases between them. CDR3 bases: TGCAGTGCGGCTAACAGGAGACTCGAGCAGTACGTC. Amino acid sequence: CSAANRRLEQYV.

V and J are TRBV19 and TRBJ1-1, with D unresolved. Trimming removed 0 bases at V and 8 bases at J, with 10 bases between. The CDR3 length is 13 residues. CDR1 and CDR2 (germline): LNHDA, SQIVND (reference sequence). For the CDR3, the DNA is TGTGCCAGTAGTATAGAGGTCCCCGCGGAAGCTTTCTTT. Protein: CASSIEVPAEAFF.

This clonotype was counted ten times or more. The gene calls are TRBV7-9 and TRBJ2-7; D is uncertain. V shed 5 bases and J shed 0 bases, with 17 bases lying between them. CDR1 and CDR2 (germline): SEHNR, FQNEAQ (reference sequence). The CDR3 contains 16 residues. CDR3 sequence (DNA): TGTGCCAGCAGCCCGCGGCAGCCTTCTCTCTCCTACGAGCAGTACGTC. Translation gives CASSPRQPSLSYEQYV.

There are a few counts of this clonotype. V and J are TRBV27 and TRBJ2-5, with TRBD1 identical over 7 bases. The CDR3 runs to 15 residues. CDR1 is MNHEY, CDR2 SMNVEV, per germline (reference sequence). Trimming took 5 bases from V and 2 from J; bases not matched to a gene: 8. The CDR3 protein is CASSPLDRVQETQYF. Written as DNA, the CDR3 is TGTGCCAGCAGTCCACTCGACAGGGTACAAGAGACCCAGTACTTC.

This clonotype was recorded a few times. The J gene is TRBJ1-1, the V gene TRBV12-3 or TRBV12-4, with 7 nucleotides matching TRBD1. Losses at the gene ends were 3 bases for V and 3 bases for J; bases not matched to a gene: 4. The CDR3 totals 14 residues. The CDR3 sequence is CASSFGRGYTEAFF. CDR3 DNA sequence: TGTGCCAGCAGTTTTGGCAGGGGGTACACTGAAGCTTTCTTT.

V and J are TRBV7-9 and TRBJ1-6; D is perhaps TRBD1 (5 bases). This CDR3 comprises 14 residues. From germline, CDR1 is SEHNR and CDR2 FQNEAQ (reference sequence). Trimming took 2 bases from V and 9 from J, leaving 11 bases between them. CDR3 residues: CASSLSGLGSPLHF. CDR3 nucleotides: TGTGCCAGCAGCTTATCAGGGCTCGGTTCACCCCTCCACTTT.

The chain employs TRBV7-9 and TRBJ2-7; TRBD1 is a possible D gene (6 bases). The CDR3 is made up of 15 amino acids. CDR1 is SEHNR, CDR2 FQNEAQ, per germline (reference sequence). The V end was cut by 5 bases, the J end by 1 base, with 15 bases between. CDR3 bases: TGTGCCAGCAGCCTCCAGGGGACCACTTCCTACGAGCAGTACTTC. Protein: CASSLQGTTSYEQYF.

The rearrangement links TRBV28 to TRBJ2-3; D possibly corresponds to TRBD1 (5 bases). V dropped 10 bases and J dropped 0 bases, with 11 bases sitting between them. Germline V CDR1 and CDR2: MDHEN, SYDVKM. The length of the CDR3 is 13 residues. CDR3 residues: CATRTQSTDTQYF. In DNA form, the CDR3 reads TGTGCCACCCGGACACAAAGCACAGATACGCAGTATTTT.

This clonotype was counted many times. The gene calls are TRBV6-1 and TRBJ2-2, with 10 bases fitting TRBD1. The ends lost 7 bases at V and 4 bases at J; junction bases unmatched: 3. CDR1 and CDR2 from the germline V gene are MNHNS and SASEGT. The length of the CDR3 is 14 residues. For the CDR3, the DNA is TGTGCCAGCAAGGGACAGGGGAGCACCGGGGAGCTGTTTTTT. Protein: CASKGQGSTGELFF.

The gene calls are TRBV6-5 and TRBJ2-7; 8 bases match TRBD1. Losses at the gene ends were 1 base for V and 5 bases for J; bases not matched to a gene: 7. The CDR3 totals 15 residues. Germline V gene lookup returns CDR1 MNHEY and CDR2 SVGAGI. The CDR3 reads CASSYLDRDYDEQYF. The CDR3 DNA sequence: TGTGCCAGCAGTTACTTGGACAGGGATTACGACGAGCAGTACTTC.

This clonotype has a count of ten or more. The J gene is TRBJ2-3, the V gene TRBV7-2, with a weak D call TRBD2 (7 bases). Germline values: CDR1 SGHTA, CDR2 FQGNSA. The CDR3 runs to 15 residues. Trimming took 1 base from V and 2 from J, leaving 10 bases between them. CDR3 in DNA: TGTGCCAGCAGCTTAGGCGGGGGCAACACAGATACGCAGTATTTT. As protein: CASSLGGGNTDTQYF.

This rearrangement joins TRBV7-9 to TRBJ1-6, with D hard to call. The CDR3 is 15 amino acids. V lost 4 bases and J 10 bases, leaving 17 bases between the germline ends. CDR1 and CDR2 (germline): SEHNR, FQNEAQ (reference sequence). The CDR3 reads CASSSRQGSISPLHF. For the CDR3, the DNA is TGTGCCAGCAGCTCGCGACAAGGATCCATATCACCCCTCCACTTT.

The rearrangement uses TRBV29-1 and TRBJ2-4; D is perhaps TRBD1 (6 bases). Germline CDR1 is SQVTM and CDR2 is ANQGSEA. The CDR3 sequence is 14 residues long. V was clipped by 6 bases and J by 0 bases, with 12 bases between them. CDR3 region: CSVQGHLAKNIQYF. The CDR3 DNA is TGCAGCGTACAGGGTCACCTAGCCAAAAACATTCAGTACTTC.

Only a few counts were recorded for this clonotype. The V and J genes are TRBV29-1 and TRBJ1-2; D unresolved. This CDR3 is 11 amino acids long. The V end lost 7 bases, the J end lost 6 bases, and 12 bases lay between the germline ends. Looked up from germline, CDR1 is SQVTM and CDR2 is ANQGSEA. The DNA of the CDR3 is TGCAGCGGCCGCCGGGGAGATGGCTACACCTTC. This translates into CSGRRGDGYTF.

This clonotype occurred a few times. V is TRBV3-1 and J is TRBJ2-2; TRBD1 is a possible D gene (6 bases). V lost 1 base and J lost 3, with 12 bases in between. The CDR3 extends over 16 amino acids. Germline CDR1 and CDR2: LGHDT and YNNKEL (reference sequence). CDR3 DNA sequence: TGTGCCAGCAGCCAAGGATGGGGGCGAGACACCGGGGAGCTGTTTTTT. It codes for CASSQGWGRDTGELFF.

The table lists this clonotype with a few counts. The chain uses TRBV20-1 and TRBJ2-7, with 11 bases identical to TRBD2. CDR1 and CDR2 from the germline V gene are DFQATT and SNEGSKA (reference sequence). The CDR3 is 13 amino acids. Trimming cost V 5 bases and J 7 bases; bases outside gene matches: 7. CDR3: CSAVAGGPREQYV. The CDR3 region has the DNA TGCAGTGCTGTAGCGGGGGGGCCAAGGGAGCAGTACGTC.

V usage is TRBV6-1 and J usage is TRBJ2-7, with 8 bases that match TRBD1. CDR3 length equals 14 residues. From germline, CDR1 is MNHNS and CDR2 SASEGT. The V segment lost 6 bases and the J segment 4 bases; nucleotides outside the gene matches: 8. CDR3 amino acids: CASSQRTGWYEQYF. DNA of the CDR3: TGTGCCAGCAGCCAACGGACAGGGTGGTACGAGCAGTACTTC.

This chain joins TRBV6-5 and TRBJ2-2; TRBD1 matches at 7 bases. CDR3 length: 15 residues. The germline gives CDR1 MNHEY, CDR2 SVGAGI. Trimming took 2 bases from V and 4 from J; bases not matched to a gene: 4. CDR3 in DNA: TGTGCCAGCAGTTACAGAGGACAGGTCACCGGGGAGCTGTTTTTT. Encoded protein: CASSYRGQVTGELFF.

This clonotype has just a few counts. This chain links TRBV5-1 with TRBJ2-1; D perhaps matches TRBD2 (6 bases). V dropped 0 bases and J dropped 5 bases, with 9 bases sitting between them. This CDR3 has 14 amino acids. Germline lookup yields CDR1 SGHRS and CDR2 YFSETQ. CDR3: CASSLGWGDNEQFF. The DNA of the CDR3 is TGCGCCAGCAGCTTGGGATGGGGGGACAATGAGCAGTTCTTC.

The rearrangement links TRBV13 to TRBJ1-2; 7 positions agree with TRBD1. V shed 7 bases, J shed 3 bases, and the junction held 8 bases outside the gene matches. Germline CDR1 PRHDT, CDR2 FYEKMQ (reference sequence). The CDR3 totals 14 residues. The CDR3 spells CASTRRGPDYGYTF. The CDR3 DNA sequence: TGTGCCAGCACCCGAAGGGGGCCTGACTATGGCTACACCTTC.

This clonotype was seen more than once but under ten times. The J gene is TRBJ2-3, the V gene TRBV6-5; TRBD1 is a possible D gene (5 bases). In germline, CDR1 is MNHEY, CDR2 SVGAGI. With 4 bases removed from V and 8 bases from J, the gap between germline ends came to 16 bases. CDR3 length equals 14 residues. The CDR3 coding sequence is TGTGCCAGCAGTTCCAAACCAGGGTCGGGTACGCAGTATTTT. Translated, it gives CASSSKPGSGTQYF.

The V call is TRBV5-1, the J call TRBJ2-7; 8 bases fit TRBD1. Germline V gene sequence: CDR1 SGHRS, CDR2 YFSETQ. There are 15 residues in the CDR3. With V trimmed by 5 bases and J by 7 bases, 14 bases remained unmatched. CDR3 loop: CASSPRTGRTGEQYF. The CDR3 coding sequence is TGCGCCAGCAGTCCCAGGACAGGGAGGACGGGAGAGCAGTACTTC. Full variable domain (missing parts from reference TRBV5-1 and TRBJ2-7): KAGVTQTPRYLIKTRGQQVTLSCSPISGHRSVSWYQQTPGQGLQFLFEYFSETQRNKGNFPGRFSGRQFSNSRSEMNVSTLELGDSALYLCASSPRTGRTGEQYFGPGTRLTVT.

The V gene is TRBV20-1, the J gene TRBJ2-4; 7 nucleotides match TRBD1. V dropped 1 base and J dropped 4; count of bases not matched to a gene: 7. The germline V gene encodes CDR1 DFQATT and CDR2 SNEGSKA (reference sequence). The CDR3 is 15 amino acids. The CDR3 protein is CSARGPGTAKNIQYF. The CDR3 DNA follows: TGCAGTGCTAGAGGGCCCGGGACAGCTAAAAACATTCAGTACTTC.

This clonotype has at least ten counts. The chain joins TRBV12-3 or TRBV12-4 to TRBJ2-3; unclear D gene. V was clipped by 0 bases and J by 0 bases, with 7 bases between them. The CDR3 totals 15 residues. The CDR3 sequence: CASSLAVSSTDTQYF. CDR3 coding DNA: TGTGCCAGCAGTTTAGCGGTATCTAGCACAGATACGCAGTATTTT.